The 20 T cell receptor beta chains given below trace back to one sample, sequenced in a study of cytomegalovirus exposure and HLA in healthy donors. The PCR was carried out with 60 Vbeta primers and 13 Jbeta primers. Assay used: immunoSEQ multiplex PCR; TCRdb lists only in-frame clones, some missing. The table has more than 110,000 clones, roughly 80% seen once. Sequenced material: PBMCs. These receptors came from a woman aged 50 to 60 in good health and CMV-seropositive.

J is TRBJ1-4 and V is TRBV2; a possible D gene is TRBD1 (5 bases). CDR3 size: 12 residues. V lost 9 bases to trimming and J lost 4 bases, with 9 bases between them. Germline assignment: CDR1 SNHLY and CDR2 FYNNEI. CDR3 amino acids: CARSGDNEKLFF. CDR3 sequence (DNA): TGTGCCAGGTCGGGGGATAATGAAAAACTGTTTTTT.

In this sample, this clone turned up once. The chain is built from TRBV27 and TRBJ2-3; TRBD2 agrees at 8 bases. Per germline, CDR1 MNHEY and CDR2 SMNVEV (reference sequence). CDR3 length: 17 residues. V shed 5 bases, J shed 6 bases, and the junction held 16 bases outside the gene matches. CDR3 sequence reads: CASSASPSSGGLDTQYF. As DNA, the CDR3 is TGTGCCAGCAGTGCTTCCCCTTCCAGCGGGGGTCTCGATACGCAGTATTTT.

This chain's CDR3 is CASSAPLIAGGLRETQYF. The CDR3 nucleotides read TGTGCCAGTAGTGCCCCCCTAATAGCGGGGGGCCTGCGGGAGACCCAGTACTTC. This chain joins TRBV19 and TRBJ2-5, with 10 nucleotides matching TRBD2. Trimming took 5 bases from V and 5 from J; bases not matched to a gene: 17. Per the germline V gene, CDR1 is LNHDA and CDR2 is SQIVND (reference sequence). CDR3 length: 18 residues.

V is TRBV7-2 and J is TRBJ2-7, with D possibly TRBD1 on 6 matching bases. The CDR3 sequence is 14 residues long. CDR1 and CDR2 (germline): SGHTA, FQGNSA. V was shortened by 0 bases and J by 6 bases, with 12 bases between the two germline ends. The CDR3 here is CASSLAIAGAEQYF. The CDR3 DNA sequence: TGTGCCAGCAGCTTAGCAATCGCAGGGGCCGAGCAGTACTTC. The entire variable domain, with the rest obtained from reference TRBV7-2 and TRBJ2-7, is as follows: GAGVSQSPSNKVTEKGKDVELRCDPISGHTALYWYRQSLGQGLEFLIYFQGNSAPDKSGLPSDRFSAERTGGSVSTLTIQRTQQEDSAVYLCASSLAIAGAEQYFGPGTRLTVT.

This clone appeared a single time. V gene TRBV5-6 combines with J gene TRBJ2-5, with D hard to call. V lost 0 bases to trimming and J lost 3 bases, with 6 bases between them. Germline loops: CDR1 SGHDT, CDR2 YYEEEE. The CDR3 has 13 amino acids. The CDR3 is CASSLGRKETQYF. In nucleotides, the CDR3 is TGTGCCAGCAGCTTGGGGCGGAAAGAGACCCAGTACTTC.

This chain connects TRBV7-2 to TRBJ2-3; 10 bases map to TRBD1. The ends lost 1 base at V and 1 base at J; junction bases unmatched: 2. The CDR3 is 16 residues long. CDR1 is SGHTA and CDR2 is FQGNSA in the germline V gene. Here the CDR3 DNA reads TGTGCCAGCAGCTTAGTTGGGACAGGGGGCACAGATACGCAGTATTTT. Translated, it gives CASSLVGTGGTDTQYF.

The sample holds one count of this clone. The chain carries TRBV7-2 and TRBJ2-1; 9 nucleotides align to TRBD2. J gave up 8 bases and V 6 bases, and 8 bases lay outside the gene matches. The length of the CDR3 is 14 residues. CDR1 is SGHTA and CDR2 is FQGNSA in the germline V gene. Written as DNA, the CDR3 is TGTGCCAGCAGTTTCGGGACTAGCATCGATGAGCAGTTCTTC. Translating it yields CASSFGTSIDEQFF.

The gene calls are TRBV15 and TRBJ2-2; D possibly corresponds to TRBD1 (5 bases). Germline assignment: CDR1 LNHNV and CDR2 YYDKDF (reference sequence). This CDR3 spans 14 amino acids. V was shortened by 4 bases and J by 5 bases, with 11 bases between the two germline ends. The CDR3 coding sequence is TGTGCCACCAGCAAAGGGCCAGGGACCGGGGAGCTGTTTTTT. It specifies CATSKGPGTGELFF.

The chain links TRBV4-3 to TRBJ2-2, with 8 positions matching TRBD2. V was pared by 0 bases and J by 1 base, with 7 bases of the junction left unmatched. The V gene's germline CDR1 is LGHNA and CDR2 YSLEER. The CDR3 runs to 18 residues. CDR3 in DNA: TGCGCCAGCAGCCAAGATTTACGCCTAGCGGGGAACACCGGGGAGCTGTTTTTT. Translating it yields CASSQDLRLAGNTGELFF.

The chain joins TRBV5-1 to TRBJ2-5, with 12 bases matching TRBD2. CDR1 is SGHRS and CDR2 is YFSETQ in the germline V gene. V lost 7 bases and J lost 5; bases outside the gene matches: 6. CDR3 length: 14 residues. CDR3 nucleotide sequence: TGCGCCAGCCAGACTAGCGGGGGCGGGGAGACCCAGTACTTC. Its protein product is CASQTSGGGETQYF.

The V and J genes are TRBV7-3 and TRBJ2-1, with 7 bases fitting TRBD2. CDR3 length: 15 amino acids. The J segment lost 2 bases and the V segment lost 4 bases, leaving 5 bases of the junction unmatched. Germline V gene lookup returns CDR1 SGHTA and CDR2 FQGTGA. The CDR3 loop is CASSSGRGAYNEQFF. In DNA, the CDR3 is TGTGCCAGCAGCTCGGGGAGGGGAGCCTACAATGAGCAGTTCTTC.

The chain uses TRBV7-9 and TRBJ2-2, with D unclear. Germline values: CDR1 SEHNR, CDR2 FQNEAQ (reference sequence). Deletions cut 1 base from V and 6 bases from J, with 9 bases between. The CDR3 contains 14 residues. The CDR3 here is CASSLVTGPGELFF. CDR3 in DNA: TGTGCCAGCAGCTTAGTGACGGGTCCCGGGGAGCTGTTTTTT.

The rearrangement links TRBV7-3 to TRBJ2-2; D is possibly TRBD2 (5 bases). The length of the CDR3 is 13 residues. Trimming removed 7 bases from V and 5 bases from J, with 11 bases in between. The germline V gene has CDR1 SGHTA and CDR2 FQGTGA. Written as DNA, the CDR3 is TGTGCCAGCACCTATAGCGAAACCGGGGAGCTGTTTTTT. Its protein is CASTYSETGELFF. The whole variable domain, remainder taken from reference TRBV7-3 and TRBJ2-2, is GAGVSQTPSNKVTEKGKYVELRCDPISGHTALYWYRQSLGQGPEFLIYFQGTGAADDSGLPNDRFFAVRPEGSVSTLKIQRTERGDSAVYLCASTYSETGELFFGEGSRLTVL.

The chain has TRBV5-1 and TRBJ2-3; a possible D gene is TRBD2 (7 bases). This CDR3 has 14 residues. Trimming cost V 4 bases and J 4 bases, with 13 bases left between them. Per germline, CDR1 SGHRS and CDR2 YFSETQ. CDR3 DNA sequence: TGCGCCAGCAGCAGCGGGACACGAGCAGATACGCAGTATTTT. As protein: CASSSGTRADTQYF.

The chain joins TRBV5-1 to TRBJ2-3; D is possibly TRBD2 (6 bases). The CDR3 is 15 residues long. Germline loops: CDR1 SGHRS, CDR2 YFSETQ. The germline V and J ends were trimmed by 4 bases and 3 bases, with 15 bases remaining between them. DNA for the CDR3: TGCGCCAGCAGCCCCCGGGACTTAGGGACAGATACGCAGTATTTT. It yields the protein CASSPRDLGTDTQYF.

Here the CDR3 reads CASGSPGQGALEQYF. DNA of the CDR3: TGTGCTAGTGGTTCTCCGGGACAGGGGGCTTTAGAGCAGTACTTC. The rearrangement links TRBV12-5 to TRBJ2-7, with TRBD1 identical over 12 bases. This CDR3 is built from 15 residues. Germline CDR1 is LGHNT and CDR2 is FRNRAP. Trimming removed 4 bases from V and 7 bases from J; junction bases left unmatched: 8.

V usage is TRBV6-5 and J usage is TRBJ2-2; 7 bases match TRBD1. V lost 7 bases, J lost 2 bases, and 4 bases stayed unmatched. The length of the CDR3 is 14 residues. The V gene's germline CDR1 is MNHEY and CDR2 SVGAGI. The CDR3 nucleotides are TGTGCCAGCAAAAGACAGGGAAACACCGGGGAGCTGTTTTTT. This gives the protein CASKRQGNTGELFF.

This chain uses TRBV29-1 with TRBJ1-1; perhaps TRBD1 as D (5 bases). CDR1 is SQVTM and CDR2 is ANQGSEA in the germline V gene. There are 14 residues in the CDR3. Trimming removed 5 bases from V and 0 bases from J, with 13 bases in between. The CDR3 DNA follows: TGCAGCGTTACGGGGGGGGGAATGAACACTGAAGCTTTCTTT. Translation gives CSVTGGGMNTEAFF.

This rearrangement joins TRBV19 to TRBJ2-3; the D gene is possibly TRBD1 (5 bases). Germline CDR1 is LNHDA and CDR2 is SQIVND (reference sequence). Trimming removed 3 bases from V and 2 bases from J, with 12 bases in between. This CDR3 is 15 amino acids long. The CDR3 bases are TGTGCCAGTAGTATTGGTGGGGCAGACACAGATACGCAGTATTTT. This gives the protein CASSIGGADTDTQYF.

The J gene is TRBJ2-3, the V gene TRBV7-2; possibly TRBD2 for D (7 bases). The V end was cut by 1 base, the J end by 2 bases, with 13 bases between. The CDR3 contains 16 residues. Germline CDR1 is SGHTA and CDR2 is FQGNSA. CDR3 bases: TGTGCCAGCAGCTTAGTAGGGGGGGCCTACACAGATACGCAGTATTTT. It specifies CASSLVGGAYTDTQYF.